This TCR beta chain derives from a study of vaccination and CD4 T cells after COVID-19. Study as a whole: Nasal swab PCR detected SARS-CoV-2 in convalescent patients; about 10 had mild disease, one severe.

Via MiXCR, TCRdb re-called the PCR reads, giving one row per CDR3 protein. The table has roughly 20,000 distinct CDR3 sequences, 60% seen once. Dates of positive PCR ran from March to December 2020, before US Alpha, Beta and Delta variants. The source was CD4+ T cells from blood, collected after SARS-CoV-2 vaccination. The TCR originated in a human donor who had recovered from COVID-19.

CDR3 residues: CAWRRRTNTGELFF. Written as DNA, the CDR3 is TGTGCCTGGAGGCGACGGACCAACACCGGGGAGCTGTTTTTT. The chain is built from TRBV30 and TRBJ2-2; no clear D. Germline CDR1 is GTSNPN and CDR2 is SVGIG (reference sequence). V lost 3 bases and J lost 2, with 10 bases in between. The CDR3 runs to 14 residues.